The TCR beta chain described here comes from a study of T cells in Graves' hyperthyroidism and ophthalmopathy. Regions amplified from RNA transcripts were the TCR beta CDR3 regions. The HTBI set primed first-round TCR CDR3 RT-PCR. Via MiXCR, TCRdb re-called the multiplex PCR reads, giving one row per CDR3 protein. The table includes around 200,000 distinct CDR3 sequences, approximately 17% detected once. This clonotype showed up many times. Sequences were obtained from blood. The receptor's source is a woman in her forties or fifties with Graves' hyperthyroidism.

CDR3 DNA: TGCAGTGCTAGTCCCGGGAAAGCAGCCTACGAGCAGTACTTC. Protein sequence: CSASPGKAAYEQYF. This sequence joins TRBV20-1 and TRBJ2-7; weak D call: TRBD2 (5 bases). The germline V and J ends were trimmed by 3 bases and 2 bases, with 14 bases remaining between them. CDR1 is DFQATT and CDR2 is SNEGSKA in the germline V gene (reference sequence). CDR3 length: 14 amino acids.